This T cell receptor (beta chain) emerged from a study of identical twins. CDR1 is MNHEY, CDR2 SVGEGT, per germline. The CDR3 covers 15 residues. The V and J ends lost 8 bases and 2 bases, in that order; junction bases with no gene match: 7. All of the donors were Caucasians in good health. This clonotype was recorded many times. A universal primer site was created by template switching, with the cDNA bearing unique molecular identifiers. MiXCR, applied by TCRdb to the 5' RACE reads, yields one record per CDR3 protein. In the table there are hundreds of thousands of distinct CDR3 sequences, 18% of which are singletons. The data were also submitted as part of a second study, on T cells expressing NK-cell markers.

The TCR was taken from a woman aged 18-29 years in good health. The rearrangement uses TRBV6-2 or TRBV6-3 and TRBJ2-5, with 11 bases fitting TRBD1. The specimen was PBMCs. This CDR3 reads CASRPDRGPQETQYF. In nucleotides, the CDR3 is TGTGCCAGCCGACCGGACAGGGGGCCTCAAGAGACCCAGTACTTC.